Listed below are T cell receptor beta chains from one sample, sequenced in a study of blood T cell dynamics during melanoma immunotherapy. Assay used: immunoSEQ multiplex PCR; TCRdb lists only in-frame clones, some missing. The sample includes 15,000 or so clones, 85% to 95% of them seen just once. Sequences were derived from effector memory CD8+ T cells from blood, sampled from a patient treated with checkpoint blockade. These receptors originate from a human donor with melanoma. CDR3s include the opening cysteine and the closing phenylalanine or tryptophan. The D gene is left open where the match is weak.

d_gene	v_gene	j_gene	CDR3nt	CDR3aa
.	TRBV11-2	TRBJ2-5	TGTGCCAGCAGCCCTGGAGGGGGGTGGAGAGAGACCCAGTACTTC	CASSPGGGWRETQYF
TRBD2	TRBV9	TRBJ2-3	TGTGCCAGCAGCATTAGACCGGGACTAGCGGGAGCGGGGCTTGGCGCAGATACGCAGTATTTT	CASSIRPGLAGAGLGADTQYF
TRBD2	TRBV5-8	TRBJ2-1	TGTGCCAGCAGCACCTCTAGCGGGTGGGTGTATGAGCAGTTCTTC	CASSTSSGWVYEQFF
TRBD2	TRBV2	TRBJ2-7	TGTGCCAGCAGTGAACGTGGACTAGCGGGGACCACGATCTACGAGCAGTACTTC	CASSERGLAGTTIYEQYF
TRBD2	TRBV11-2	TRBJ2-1	TGTGCCAGCAGCTTCCTCCTGGGGAACCTAGCGGGAGAGGCAAATGAGCAGTTCTTC	CASSFLLGNLAGEANEQFF
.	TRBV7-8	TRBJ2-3	TGTGCCAGCAGCTTAGTCCGCGGCAAGCGCCAGTTAACCACAGATACGCAGTATTTT	CASSLVRGKRQLTTDTQYF
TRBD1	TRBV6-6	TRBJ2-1	TGTGCCAGCAGTTACCTGGGACAGGGGGCGAATGAGCAGTTCTTC	CASSYLGQGANEQFF
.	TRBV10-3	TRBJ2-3	TGTGCCATCAGTGGATGGTCCGCAGATACGCAGTATTTT	CAISGWSADTQYF
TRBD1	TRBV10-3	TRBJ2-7	TGTGCCATCAGTAGGACAGGGGTCCACTACGAGCAGTACTTC	CAISRTGVHYEQYF
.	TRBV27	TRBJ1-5	TGTGCCAGCAGTCAACAGGGACGCCAGCCCCAGCATTTT	CASSQQGRQPQHF
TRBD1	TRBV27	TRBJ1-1	TGTGCCAGCAGTTTCCAGACAGGGGGGAACACTGAAGCTTTCTTT	CASSFQTGGNTEAFF
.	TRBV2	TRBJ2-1	TGTGCCAGCAGTGAGGAACTTTACAATGAGCAGTTCTTC	CASSEELYNEQFF
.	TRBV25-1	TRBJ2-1	TGTGCCAGCATGGGGGTAGCGGCCCCCTACAATGAGCAGTTCTTC	CASMGVAAPYNEQFF
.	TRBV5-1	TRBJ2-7	TGCGCCAGCAGCTTTGCCGGGGCAGACGAGCAGTACTTC	CASSFAGADEQYF
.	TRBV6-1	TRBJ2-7	TGTGCCAGCAGTGAAGAAGTTTACAGGGTAAGATTTGGTGAGCAGTACTTC	CASSEEVYRVRFGEQYF
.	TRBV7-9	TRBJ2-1	TGTGCCAGCAGCGCCCGCATCCATGAGCAGTTCTTC	CASSARIHEQFF